Shown below are 24 T cell receptor beta chains from a single sample sequenced in a study of CD8 T cells in ankylosing spondylitis. One entry per CDR3 protein, called by TCRdb with MiXCR from the 5' RACE reads. The top ten hold approximately 6.2% of the sample, which has 500,000 to 550,000 distinct CDR3 sequences, more than 9.5% seen once. General study results and limits: A motif of roughly eight highly homologous TCR beta variants was seen as apparently characteristic of ankylosing spondylitis blood.

Which antigens these TCRs recognize remains unknown. Sequenced input: blood, either unsorted or a sorted T cell fraction (not recorded which). Receptors were obtained from a male donor with ankylosing spondylitis.

This clonotype was counted at least ten times. V usage is TRBV4-1 and J usage is TRBJ2-2; D is unresolved. V shed 1 base and J shed 6 bases, with 9 bases lying between them. The CDR3 loop spans 14 amino acids. Germline values: CDR1 MGHRA, CDR2 YSYEKL. CDR3 protein: CASSQVPGAGELFF. The DNA of the CDR3 is TGCGCCAGCAGCCAAGTGCCTGGTGCCGGGGAGCTGTTTTTT.

In its sample, this clonotype was seen once. The chain carries TRBV14 and TRBJ1-2; the D is unclear. V dropped 0 bases and J dropped 3 bases, with 8 bases sitting between them. This CDR3 contains 14 residues. Germline lookup yields CDR1 SGHDN and CDR2 FVKESK. Here the CDR3 DNA reads TGTGCCAGCAGCCAAGACGACGCTTACTATGGCTACACCTTC. The encoded protein is CASSQDDAYYGYTF.

The chain employs TRBV9 and TRBJ1-1; D perhaps matches TRBD1 (6 bases). Trimming took off 4 bases at V and 2 bases at J, with 15 bases between the two ends. There are 15 residues in the CDR3. Per germline, CDR1 SGDLS and CDR2 YYNGEE. The CDR3 sequence is CASSPGWGPNTEAFF. CDR3 nucleotide sequence: TGTGCCAGCAGCCCCGGGTGGGGGCCTAACACTGAAGCTTTCTTT.

This clonotype was recorded many times. V usage is TRBV11-2 and J usage is TRBJ2-1, with D uncertain. The ends were cut back, 1 base at V and 3 bases at J, with 13 bases in the middle. The germline CDR1 and CDR2 sequences are SGHAT and FQNNGV. This CDR3 has 16 residues. The CDR3 protein is CASSLVLHFIYNEQFF. The CDR3 nucleotides read TGTGCCAGCAGCTTAGTACTTCATTTCATCTACAATGAGCAGTTCTTC.

This clonotype was seen ten or more times. V usage is TRBV24-1 and J usage is TRBJ1-5, with a weak D call TRBD1 (6 bases). Trimming removed 9 bases at V and 6 bases at J, with 14 bases between. Germline V gene lookup returns CDR1 KGHDR and CDR2 SFDVKD. CDR3 length: 13 amino acids. In nucleotides, the CDR3 is TGTGCCACCGGGGGGGCGCGAGGTCAGCCCCAGCATTTT. This gives the protein CATGGARGQPQHF.

This clonotype was picked up a small number of times. The rearrangement joins TRBV7-9 to TRBJ2-1; D not certain. This CDR3 has 13 amino acids. Deletions cut 3 bases from V and 5 bases from J, with 8 bases between. Germline CDR1 and CDR2: SEHNR and FQNEAQ (reference sequence). The chain's CDR3 is CASSFLVNNEQFF. The DNA for the CDR3 is TGTGCCAGCAGCTTTCTGGTTAACAATGAGCAGTTCTTC.

The V call is TRBV24-1, the J call TRBJ2-1, with D perhaps TRBD2 (5 bases). Trimming stripped 7 bases from V and 10 bases from J, with 13 bases between. From germline, CDR1 is KGHDR and CDR2 SFDVKD. The CDR3 extends over 12 amino acids. The CDR3 region has the DNA TGTGCCACCAGCAGGAGGTCCGGGGAGCAGTTCTTC. The encoded protein is CATSRRSGEQFF.

The CDR3 protein is CASSPGQGRGEDEKLFF. The CDR3 bases are TGTGCCAGCAGTCCGGGACAGGGGAGGGGGGAAGATGAAAAACTGTTTTTT. The chain has TRBV12-3 or TRBV12-4 and TRBJ1-4, with 10 bases matching TRBD1. This CDR3 has 17 residues. V was pared by 5 bases and J by 6 bases, with 12 bases of the junction left unmatched.

Many counts were recorded for this clonotype. The chain carries TRBV9 and TRBJ1-5; TRBD1 aligns across 10 bases. The germline CDR1 and CDR2 sequences are SGDLS and YYNGEE. This CDR3 comprises 16 residues. After removal of 3 bases from V and 0 bases from J, the junction contained 3 bases not matched to a gene. The CDR3 DNA sequence: TGTGCCAGCAGCGCCGGGACAGGGGATAGCAATCAGCCCCAGCATTTT. Residues: CASSAGTGDSNQPQHF. Together with reference TRBV9 and TRBJ1-5, the CDR3 gives the full variable domain: DSGVTQTPKHLITATGQRVTLRCSPRSGDLSVYWYQQSLDQGLQFLIQYYNGEERAKGNILERFSAQQFPDLHSELNLSSLELGDSALYFCASSAGTGDSNQPQHFGDGTRLSIL.

The V call is TRBV7-2, the J call TRBJ1-2; tentatively, D is TRBD1 (5 bases). The CDR3 consists of 17 residues. Germline V gene lookup returns CDR1 SGHTA and CDR2 FQGNSA. V was shortened by 4 bases and J by 7 bases, with 25 bases between the two germline ends. As DNA, the CDR3 is TGTGCCAGCAGCTCCCTTCCCCTTCCTATGAGGGGAGGTGGCTACACCTTC. Residues: CASSSLPLPMRGGGYTF.

This chain joins TRBV6-2 or TRBV6-3 and TRBJ2-5, with TRBD2 as a possible D gene (5 bases). V lost 2 bases to trimming and J lost 2 bases, with 9 bases between them. The CDR3 runs 14 residues. Germline loops: CDR1 MNHEY, CDR2 SVGEGT. CDR3 nucleotide sequence: TGTGCCAGCAGTTACCTACAGCGGCAAGAGACCCAGTACTTC. It is translated as CASSYLQRQETQYF.

This clonotype was seen more than once but under ten times. J is TRBJ2-1 and V is TRBV12-3 or TRBV12-4; D assignment may be TRBD1 or TRBD2 (5 bases each). Trimming pared 3 bases from V and 6 bases from J, leaving 12 bases between. This CDR3 is built from 14 residues. CDR3 loop: CASSFGDRPNEQFF. The CDR3 DNA sequence: TGTGCCAGCAGTTTTGGGGACCGTCCCAATGAGCAGTTCTTC.

The CDR3 region has the DNA TGCAGTGCTAGCCCTCGGTCACCCCTCCACTTT. Protein sequence: CSASPRSPLHF. This chain joins TRBV20-1 and TRBJ1-6; no clear D gene. CDR3 length equals 11 residues. Germline V gene lookup returns CDR1 DFQATT and CDR2 SNEGSKA (reference sequence). Trimming cost V 3 bases and J 10 bases, with 7 bases left between them.

This clonotype was seen only a few times. The chain uses TRBV7-2 and TRBJ2-5, with D hard to call. This CDR3 has 14 residues. Looked up from germline, CDR1 is SGHTA and CDR2 is FQGNSA. The V and J ends lost 3 bases and 5 bases respectively, with 13 bases between them. CDR3 DNA sequence: TGTGCCAGCAGCTTGCAAGGGTCTGGGGAGACCCAGTACTTC. It encodes CASSLQGSGETQYF.

This chain uses TRBV7-9 with TRBJ2-3, with TRBD2 as a possible D gene (6 bases). Germline values: CDR1 SEHNR, CDR2 FQNEAQ (reference sequence). V was pared by 5 bases and J by 4 bases, with 13 bases between. The CDR3 contains 14 residues. The CDR3 DNA reads TGTGCCAGCAGCCGACCGACTAGATCAGATACGCAGTATTTT. As protein: CASSRPTRSDTQYF.

This clonotype came up a few times. The chain combines TRBV29-1 with TRBJ1-2; no firm D call. The ends were cut back, 7 bases at V and 4 bases at J, with 13 bases in the middle. The CDR3 runs to 12 residues. CDR1 is SQVTM, CDR2 ANQGSEA, per germline. As DNA, the CDR3 is TGCAGCGGCCGAGAGGGCGGCTATGGCTACACCTTC. It translates to CSGREGGYGYTF.

This clonotype was found many times. Here the CDR3 DNA reads TGTGCCAGCAGCGTAGCGCGGGGGAACACCGGGGAGCTGTTTTTT. Its translation: CASSVARGNTGELFF. The rearrangement links TRBV9 to TRBJ2-2, with D possibly matching TRBD2 (6 bases). CDR1 is SGDLS and CDR2 is YYNGEE in the germline V gene. The CDR3 consists of 15 residues. V dropped 0 bases and J dropped 1 base, with 7 bases sitting between them.

The table lists this clonotype with a few counts. The chain recombines TRBV5-6 with TRBJ1-1, with D tentatively TRBD1 (6 bases). V dropped 7 bases and J dropped 7 bases, with 20 bases sitting between them. Looked up from germline, CDR1 is SGHDT and CDR2 is YYEEEE. CDR3 size: 14 residues. CDR3 loop: CASSPERGFSEAFF. CDR3 nucleotides: TGTGCCAGCTCCCCCGAAAGGGGGTTCAGTGAAGCTTTCTTT.

V is TRBV20-1 and J is TRBJ2-5, with D perhaps given as TRBD1 or TRBD2 (5 bases each). Germline V gives CDR1 DFQATT, CDR2 SNEGSKA (reference sequence). The CDR3 length is 13 residues. V shed 7 bases and J shed 2 bases, with 14 bases lying between them. CDR3 protein: CSVGAWEQETQYF. CDR3 DNA: TGCAGTGTAGGGGCATGGGAGCAAGAGACCCAGTACTTC.

This clonotype was seen repeatedly, ten times or more. This rearrangement joins TRBV14 to TRBJ1-1; D is unresolved. From germline, CDR1 is SGHDN and CDR2 FVKESK. The CDR3 is 13 residues long. Trimming removed 4 bases from V and 5 bases from J, with 11 bases in between. The CDR3 is CASSLGLDTEAFF. DNA for the CDR3: TGTGCCAGCAGCCTCGGCTTGGATACTGAAGCTTTCTTT.

This clonotype has a handful of counts. The chain employs TRBV4-2 and TRBJ2-7, with 7 bases aligning to TRBD2. V lost 3 bases to trimming and J lost 2 bases; unmatched junction nucleotides: 4. Per the germline V gene, CDR1 is LGHNA and CDR2 is YNFKEQ. CDR3 length: 14 amino acids. The CDR3 DNA follows: TGTGCCAGCAGCCATAGGGAGGGGCCCTACGAGCAGTACTTC. Amino acid sequence: CASSHREGPYEQYF.

In its sample, this clonotype was seen many times. V is TRBV29-1 and J is TRBJ1-1, with TRBD1 matching over 8 bases. Germline values: CDR1 SQVTM, CDR2 ANQGSEA. This CDR3 has 13 residues. With 6 bases clipped from V and 3 bases from J, the junction kept 6 bases outside the gene matches. CDR3 in amino acids: CSVGTGWDTEAFF. The CDR3 region has the DNA TGCAGCGTCGGGACAGGCTGGGACACTGAAGCTTTCTTT.

The V gene is TRBV2, the J gene TRBJ1-1; a possible D gene is TRBD1 (5 bases). The CDR3 extends over 14 amino acids. Deletions cut 7 bases from V and 5 bases from J, with 17 bases between. Germline CDR1 reads SNHLY; CDR2 reads FYNNEI. The CDR3 nucleotides are TGTGCCAGCACTTGGGGGACCAGCGGGACTGAAGCTTTCTTT. Translating it yields CASTWGTSGTEAFF. The full variable domain, rest sourced from reference TRBV2 and TRBJ1-1, is EPEVTQTPSHQVTQMGQEVILRCVPISNHLYFYWYRQILGQKVEFLVSFYNNEISEKSEIFDDQFSVERPDGSNFTLKIRSTKLEDSAMYFCASTWGTSGTEAFFGQGTRLTVV.

This chain joins TRBV11-3 and TRBJ2-3; a weak D match, TRBD1 (6 bases). CDR1 is SGHNT and CDR2 is YENEEA in the germline V gene. The germline V and J ends were trimmed by 5 bases and 5 bases, with 11 bases remaining between them. The CDR3 contains 13 residues. The chain's CDR3 is CASSPLQGDTQYF. The DNA of the CDR3 is TGTGCCAGCAGCCCACTACAGGGAGATACGCAGTATTTT.